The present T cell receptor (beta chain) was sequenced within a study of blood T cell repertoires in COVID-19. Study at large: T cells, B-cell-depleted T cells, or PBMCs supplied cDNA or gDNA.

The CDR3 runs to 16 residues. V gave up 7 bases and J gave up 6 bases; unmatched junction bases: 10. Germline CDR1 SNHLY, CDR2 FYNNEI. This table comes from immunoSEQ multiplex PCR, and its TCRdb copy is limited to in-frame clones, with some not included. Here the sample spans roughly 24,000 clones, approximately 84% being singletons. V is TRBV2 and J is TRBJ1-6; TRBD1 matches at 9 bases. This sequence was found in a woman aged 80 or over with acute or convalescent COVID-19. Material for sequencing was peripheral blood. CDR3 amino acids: CASKSGTGTPNSPLHF. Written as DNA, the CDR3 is TGTGCCAGCAAAAGTGGGACAGGGACGCCTAATTCACCCCTCCACTTT.